The 22 T cell receptor beta chains below all came from one sample that was sequenced in a study of cytomegalovirus exposure and HLA in healthy donors. PCR was performed using 60 Vbeta and 13 Jbeta primers. TCRdb keeps only in-frame clones here, not all; method: immunoSEQ multiplex PCR. The table lists some 110,000 clones, over 80% of them singletons. The material sequenced was PBMCs. The receptors were gathered from a man younger than 35 in good health and CMV-seronegative.

The rearrangement joins TRBV9 to TRBJ2-5; D gene unclear. V was shortened by 3 bases and J by 9 bases, with 12 bases between the two germline ends. This CDR3 region has 12 residues. The V gene's germline CDR1 is SGDLS and CDR2 YYNGEE. DNA for the CDR3: TGTGCCAGCAGCGCCTGGCGTCGGGCCCAGTACTTC. This gives the protein CASSAWRRAQYF.

The CDR3 is CASSWSNTEAFF. The CDR3 DNA is TGCGCCAGCAGCTGGAGTAACACTGAAGCTTTCTTT. This chain connects TRBV5-1 to TRBJ1-1; D is uncertain. V lost 3 bases to trimming and J lost 2 bases, with 5 bases between them. CDR3 length: 12 residues. Germline V gene sequence: CDR1 SGHRS, CDR2 YFSETQ.

This clone came up a few times. The rearrangement uses TRBV6-5 and TRBJ1-2; 8 bases map to TRBD1. Losses at the gene ends were 6 bases for V and 8 bases for J; bases not matched to a gene: 5. Germline values: CDR1 MNHEY, CDR2 SVGAGI. The CDR3 covers 12 residues. CDR3 DNA sequence: TGTGCCAGCAGCCGGGACAGGCTCGGCTACACCTTC. Protein product: CASSRDRLGYTF.

This chain links TRBV19 with TRBJ2-5; perhaps TRBD2 as D (5 bases). Germline V gene data show CDR1 as LNHDA and CDR2 as SQIVND (reference sequence). V lost 3 bases, J lost 5 bases, and 19 bases lay in between. This CDR3 is built from 16 residues. DNA for the CDR3: TGTGCCAGTAGTATCGGGGAAGCCGCCCGGATGGAGACCCAGTACTTC. This translates into CASSIGEAARMETQYF.

The rearrangement joins TRBV4-3 to TRBJ1-2; 7 bases are shared with TRBD1. V trimming: 0 bases; J trimming: 3 bases; junction bases outside the gene matches: 13. The CDR3 contains 18 residues. In germline, CDR1 is LGHNA, CDR2 YSLEER. CDR3 sequence reads: CASSQDAGGTITHYGYTF. The CDR3 coding sequence is TGCGCCAGCAGCCAAGATGCAGGGGGGACCATTACTCACTATGGCTACACCTTC.

The V call is TRBV7-9, the J call TRBJ2-5; no reliable D call. The ends were cut back, 7 bases at V and 1 base at J, with 10 bases in the middle. Germline values: CDR1 SEHNR, CDR2 FQNEAQ (reference sequence). The CDR3 sequence is 13 residues long. Here the CDR3 DNA reads TGTGCCAGCATGTTAGTGATCCAAGAGACCCAGTACTTC. Amino acid sequence: CASMLVIQETQYF.

The chain couples TRBV4-1 to TRBJ2-1; 10 nucleotides match TRBD2. With 3 bases clipped from V and 10 bases from J, the junction kept 6 bases outside the gene matches. CDR1 is MGHRA, CDR2 YSYEKL, per germline. The CDR3 consists of 14 residues. CDR3 in DNA: TGCGCCAGCAGCCATAGCGGGAGGCGGGGAGAGCAGTTCTTC. This codes for CASSHSGRRGEQFF.

The count of this clone is one. This sequence joins TRBV4-1 and TRBJ1-2; D not certain. V gave up 0 bases and J gave up 3 bases, with 5 bases separating them. The CDR3 covers 13 residues. The germline CDR1 and CDR2 sequences are MGHRA and YSYEKL. The CDR3: CASSQDGDYGYTF. The CDR3 region has the DNA TGCGCCAGCAGCCAAGATGGAGACTATGGCTACACCTTC.

This chain uses TRBV15 with TRBJ2-7, with D perhaps TRBD2 (5 bases). This CDR3 spans 14 amino acids. Germline V gene lookup returns CDR1 LNHNV and CDR2 YYDKDF (reference sequence). Trimming took 5 bases from V and 2 from J, leaving 13 bases between them. This CDR3 reads CATSPWTGTYEQYF. CDR3 DNA sequence: TGTGCCACCAGCCCCTGGACTGGGACCTACGAGCAGTACTTC. Full variable domain (rest looked up from reference TRBV15 and TRBJ2-7): DAMVIQNPRYQVTQFGKPVTLSCSQTLNHNVMYWYQQKSSQAPKLLFHYYDKDFNNEADTPDNFQSRRPNTSFCFLDIRSPGLGDTAMYLCATSPWTGTYEQYFGPGTRLTVT.

The chain carries TRBV4-3 and TRBJ1-3; D call uncertain. CDR3 length: 14 residues. V shed 0 bases and J shed 2 bases, with 5 bases lying between them. CDR1 and CDR2 from the germline V gene are LGHNA and YSLEER. CDR3 sequence reads: CASSQEGAGNTIYF. CDR3 bases: TGCGCCAGCAGCCAAGAGGGAGCTGGAAACACCATATATTTT.

Worth noting for this clone: The sample has other DNA sequences that encode this CDR3 too. V is TRBV11-2 and J is TRBJ1-1, with 8 bases matching TRBD1. The CDR3 extends over 14 amino acids. The V segment lost 0 bases and the J segment 6 bases; nucleotides outside the gene matches: 3. Germline assignment: CDR1 SGHAT and CDR2 FQNNGV. The CDR3 bases are TGTGCCAGCAGCTTAGAATCAGGGGGCCCTGAAGCTTTCTTT. Translation gives CASSLESGGPEAFF.

This clone was picked up one time. The chain carries TRBV27 and TRBJ1-6; TRBD1 matches at 9 bases. Trimming at V came to 2 bases and at J to 0 bases, leaving 14 bases not matched to a gene. The CDR3 is made up of 21 amino acids. From germline, CDR1 is MNHEY and CDR2 SMNVEV (reference sequence). The CDR3 DNA sequence: TGTGCCAGCAGTTTAAACTTCGGACAGGGGAGGTTGAGCTCCTATAATTCACCCCTCCACTTT. It is translated as CASSLNFGQGRLSSYNSPLHF.

The chain couples TRBV29-1 to TRBJ2-3; 7 nucleotides agree with TRBD1. Germline trimming cut 7 bases from V and 1 base from J; bases unmatched to any gene: 2. Looked up from germline, CDR1 is SQVTM and CDR2 is ANQGSEA. This CDR3 has 12 residues. In DNA form, the CDR3 reads TGCAGCGACCAGGGGGGCACAGATACGCAGTATTTT. Protein sequence: CSDQGGTDTQYF.

The V gene is TRBV6-6, the J gene TRBJ2-2, with a weak D call TRBD2 (6 bases). V lost 6 bases and J 4 bases, leaving 9 bases between the germline ends. The CDR3 is 13 amino acids. Germline V gene data show CDR1 as MNHNY and CDR2 as SVGAGI (reference sequence). CDR3 nucleotide sequence: TGTGCCAGCAGCAACGGGGGCACCGGGGAGCTGTTTTTT. Translated, it gives CASSNGGTGELFF.

V usage is TRBV7-6 and J usage is TRBJ2-5; possibly TRBD1 for D (5 bases). Per germline, CDR1 SGHVS and CDR2 FNYEAQ. Between the trimmed V and J ends, which lost 2 bases and 5 bases, there was a span of 9 bases. This CDR3 is built from 13 residues. The CDR3 nucleotides are TGTGCCAGCAGCTTACGACAGACTGAGACCCAGTACTTC. Its protein product is CASSLRQTETQYF.

V usage is TRBV7-8 and J usage is TRBJ2-7; 9 bases fit TRBD2. The CDR3 has 15 residues. Germline loops: CDR1 SGHVS, CDR2 FQNEAQ. With V trimmed by 5 bases and J by 8 bases, 13 bases remained unmatched. Here the CDR3 reads CASSPGGSGGLQQYF. For the CDR3, the DNA is TGTGCCAGCAGCCCCGGTGGTAGCGGGGGTTTGCAGCAGTACTTC.

This clone showed up just once. V usage is TRBV28 and J usage is TRBJ2-2; a weak D match, TRBD1 (6 bases). Germline loops: CDR1 MDHEN, CDR2 SYDVKM. This CDR3 comprises 18 residues. Trimming removed 6 bases at V and 4 bases at J, with 24 bases between. The CDR3 DNA follows: TGTGCCAGCAGCATGGCGGTGGCAGGGGCCCCTTCCACCGGGGAGCTGTTTTTT. Its protein product is CASSMAVAGAPSTGELFF.

This clone was counted only a few times. DNA of the CDR3: TGTGCCAGCAGCCTCACAGGACAGGGTAAGGGGCCAGCCTACGAGCAGTACTTC. It encodes CASSLTGQGKGPAYEQYF. The gene calls are TRBV21-1 and TRBJ2-7; the table names TRBD1, a call not compared with the DNA. TRBV21-1 is a documented pseudogene. The CDR3 sequence is 18 residues long.

This chain links TRBV6-5 with TRBJ1-6; D is undetermined. The germline gives CDR1 MNHEY, CDR2 SVGAGI. The CDR3 extends over 15 amino acids. V dropped 8 bases and J dropped 0 bases, with 11 bases sitting between them. This CDR3 reads CASGGISSYNSPLHF. CDR3 sequence (DNA): TGTGCCAGCGGCGGAATTAGCTCCTATAATTCACCCCTCCACTTT.

The table lists this clone with a count of one. The gene calls are TRBV13 and TRBJ2-3; 11 positions agree with TRBD2. V was pared by 0 bases and J by 8 bases, with 7 bases of the junction left unmatched. The CDR3 contains 16 residues. Germline V CDR1 and CDR2: PRHDT, FYEKMQ (reference sequence). The CDR3 coding sequence is TGTGCCAGCAGCTTAGGATTAGCGGGAGGGGATAGTACGCAGTATTTT. It codes for CASSLGLAGGDSTQYF. Combining the CDR3 with reference TRBV13 and TRBJ2-3 gives the whole variable domain AAGVIQSPRHLIKEKRETATLKCYPIPRHDTVYWYQQGPGQDPQFLISFYEKMQSDKGSIPDRFSAQQFSDYHSELNMSSLELGDSALYFCASSLGLAGGDSTQYFGPGTRLTVL.

This clone was picked up a small number of times. The chain employs TRBV18 and TRBJ1-5, with D unclear. CDR1 and CDR2 from the germline V gene are KGHSH and LQKENI. The CDR3 runs 16 residues. Trimming left V 3 bases short and J 0 bases short, with 12 bases between. CDR3 amino acids: CASSPGQTTSNQPQHF. In nucleotides, the CDR3 is TGTGCCAGCTCACCTGGGCAGACCACTAGCAATCAGCCCCAGCATTTT. The full variable domain, its missing parts supplied by reference TRBV18 and TRBJ1-5, is NAGVMQNPRHLVRRRGQEARLRCSPMKGHSHVYWYRQLPEEGLKFMVYLQKENIIDESGMPKERFSAEFPKEGPSILRIQQVVRGDSAAYFCASSPGQTTSNQPQHFGDGTRLSIL.

The rearrangement links TRBV9 to TRBJ2-3; 8 bases are a match to TRBD2. The CDR3 contains 17 residues. Germline loops: CDR1 SGDLS, CDR2 YYNGEE. V was clipped by 4 bases and J by 5 bases; unmatched bases: 15. Written as DNA, the CDR3 is TGTGCCAGCAGCTCTTCCGGGGGGGGAGGACCAAAAGATACGCAGTATTTT. Protein: CASSSSGGGGPKDTQYF.